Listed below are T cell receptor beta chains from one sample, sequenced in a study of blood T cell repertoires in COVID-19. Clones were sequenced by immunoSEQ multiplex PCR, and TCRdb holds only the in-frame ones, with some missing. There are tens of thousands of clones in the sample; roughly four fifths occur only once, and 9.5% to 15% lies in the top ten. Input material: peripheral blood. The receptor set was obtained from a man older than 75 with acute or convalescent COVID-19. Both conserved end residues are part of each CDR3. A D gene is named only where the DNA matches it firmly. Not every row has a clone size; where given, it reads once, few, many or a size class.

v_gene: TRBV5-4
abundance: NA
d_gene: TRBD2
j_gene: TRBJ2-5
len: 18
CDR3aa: CASSRRLAGGTYQETQYF
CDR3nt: TGTGCCAGCAGCCGCCGTCTAGCGGGGGGGACGTACCAAGAGACCCAGTACTTC

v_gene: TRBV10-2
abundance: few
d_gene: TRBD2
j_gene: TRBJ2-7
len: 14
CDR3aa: CASKLAGGSYEQYF
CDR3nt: TGCGCCAGCAAACTAGCGGGGGGATCCTACGAGCAGTACTTC

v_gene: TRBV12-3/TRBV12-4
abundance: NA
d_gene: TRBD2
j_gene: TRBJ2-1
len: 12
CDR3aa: CASSWTSGEQFF
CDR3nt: TGTGCCAGCAGTTGGACTAGCGGAGAGCAGTTCTTC

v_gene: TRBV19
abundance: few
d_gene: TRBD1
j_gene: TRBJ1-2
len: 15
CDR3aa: CASSSTDRAYVGYTF
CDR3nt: TGTGCCAGTAGTTCGACGGACAGGGCCTACGTTGGCTACACCTTC

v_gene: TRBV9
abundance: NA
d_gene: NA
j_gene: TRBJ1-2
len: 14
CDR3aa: CASSVDGGVGGYTF
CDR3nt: TGTGCCAGCAGCGTAGACGGCGGGGTTGGCGGCTACACCTTC

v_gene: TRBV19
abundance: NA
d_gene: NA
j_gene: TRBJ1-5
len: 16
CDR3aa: CASSILSATGNQPQHF
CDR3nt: TGTGCCAGTAGTATTCTCAGCGCAACCGGCAATCAGCCCCAGCATTTT

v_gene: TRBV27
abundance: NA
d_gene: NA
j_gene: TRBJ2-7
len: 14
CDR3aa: CASSLSPDLYEQYF
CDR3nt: TGTGCCAGCAGTTTATCACCAGATTTATACGAGCAGTACTTC

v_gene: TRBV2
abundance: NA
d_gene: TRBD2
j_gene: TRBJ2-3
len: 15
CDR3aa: CASSLSGDTTDTQYF
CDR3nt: TGTGCCAGCAGCCTCAGCGGGGATACCACAGATACGCAGTATTTT

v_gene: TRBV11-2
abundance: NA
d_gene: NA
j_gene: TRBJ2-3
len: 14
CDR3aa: CASSKLVGTDTQYF
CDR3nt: TGTGCCAGCAGCAAACTAGTTGGGACAGATACGCAGTATTTT

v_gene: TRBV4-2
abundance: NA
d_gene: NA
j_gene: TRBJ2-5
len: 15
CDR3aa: CASSQDWSSQETQYF
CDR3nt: TGTGCCAGCAGCCAAGATTGGAGCTCCCAAGAGACCCAGTACTTC

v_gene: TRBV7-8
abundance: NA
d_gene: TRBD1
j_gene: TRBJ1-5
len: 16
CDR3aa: CASSLVGTGGNQPQHF
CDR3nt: TGTGCCAGCAGCTTAGTCGGGACAGGGGGGAATCAGCCCCAGCATTTT

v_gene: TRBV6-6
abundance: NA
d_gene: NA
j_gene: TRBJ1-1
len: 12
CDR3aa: CASRTGNTEAFF
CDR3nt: TGTGCATCTCGGACTGGCAACACTGAAGCTTTCTTT

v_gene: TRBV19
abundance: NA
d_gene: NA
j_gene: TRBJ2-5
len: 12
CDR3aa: CASSIDEETQYF
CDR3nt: TGTGCCAGTAGTATAGATGAGGAGACCCAGTACTTC

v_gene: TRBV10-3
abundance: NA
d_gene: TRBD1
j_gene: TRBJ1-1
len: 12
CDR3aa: CAIGTGLTEAFF
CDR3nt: TGTGCCATAGGGACAGGGCTCACTGAAGCTTTCTTT

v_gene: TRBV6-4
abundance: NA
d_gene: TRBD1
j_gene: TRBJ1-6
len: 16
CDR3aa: CASIPGQSSYNSPLHF
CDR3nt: TGTGCCAGCATCCCGGGACAGAGCTCCTATAATTCACCCCTCCACTTT

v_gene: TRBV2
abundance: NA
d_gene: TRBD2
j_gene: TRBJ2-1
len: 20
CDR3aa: CASSVSTSGGPKEVTGEQFF
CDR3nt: TGTGCCAGCAGTGTGTCGACTAGCGGGGGCCCCAAAGAAGTAACTGGTGAGCAGTTCTTC

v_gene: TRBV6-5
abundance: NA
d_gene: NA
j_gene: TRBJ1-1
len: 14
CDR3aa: CASSYVPGNTEAFF
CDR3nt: TGTGCCAGCAGTTACGTTCCGGGAAACACTGAAGCTTTCTTT

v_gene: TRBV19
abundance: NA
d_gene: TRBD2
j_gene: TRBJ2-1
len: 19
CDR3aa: CASSPRGRGTGGGSNEQFF
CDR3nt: TGTGCCAGTAGCCCTCGAGGACGTGGCACTGGCGGGGGGTCGAATGAGCAGTTCTTC

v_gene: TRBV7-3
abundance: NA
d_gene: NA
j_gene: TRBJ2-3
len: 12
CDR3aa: CASSSGERAQYF
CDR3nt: TGTGCCAGCAGTTCAGGGGAGAGGGCGCAGTATTTT

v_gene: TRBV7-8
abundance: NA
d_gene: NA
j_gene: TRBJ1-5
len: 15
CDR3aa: CASSLGSGADQPQHF
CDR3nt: TGTGCCAGCAGCTTAGGGTCAGGGGCCGATCAGCCCCAGCATTTT

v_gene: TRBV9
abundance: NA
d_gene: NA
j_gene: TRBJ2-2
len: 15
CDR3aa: CASSVSSGLTGELFF
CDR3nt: TGTGCCAGCAGCGTTAGTAGCGGCCTCACCGGGGAGCTGTTTTTT

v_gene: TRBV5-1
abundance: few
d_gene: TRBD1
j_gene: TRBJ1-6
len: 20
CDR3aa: CASSLTSRDRGRDVHSPLHF
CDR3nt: TGCGCCAGCAGCCTAACGTCCCGGGACAGGGGTCGAGACGTCCATTCACCCCTCCACTTT

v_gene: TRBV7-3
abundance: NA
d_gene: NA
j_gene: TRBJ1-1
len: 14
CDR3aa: CASSLGQTNTEAFF
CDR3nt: TGTGCCAGCAGCTTAGGACAGACCAACACTGAAGCTTTCTTT

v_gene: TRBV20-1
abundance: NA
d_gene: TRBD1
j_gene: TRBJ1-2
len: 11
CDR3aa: CSATGDYGYTF
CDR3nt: TGCAGTGCCACAGGGGACTATGGCTACACCTTC

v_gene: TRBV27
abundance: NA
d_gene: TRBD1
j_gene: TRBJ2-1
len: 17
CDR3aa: CASSLRVSGDRVVEQFF
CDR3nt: TGTGCCAGCAGTTTACGTGTATCTGGGGACAGGGTAGTTGAGCAGTTCTTC

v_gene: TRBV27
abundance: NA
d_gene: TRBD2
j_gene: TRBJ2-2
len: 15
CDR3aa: CASSPTSANTGELFF
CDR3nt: TGTGCCAGCAGCCCCACTAGCGCGAACACCGGGGAGCTGTTTTTT

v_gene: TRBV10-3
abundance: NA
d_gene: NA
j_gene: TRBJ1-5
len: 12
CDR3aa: CAISRDNQPQHF
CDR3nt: TGTGCCATCAGTCGGGACAATCAGCCCCAGCATTTT

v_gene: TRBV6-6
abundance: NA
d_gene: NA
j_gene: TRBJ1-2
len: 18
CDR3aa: CASSRQGRGFSTNYGYTF
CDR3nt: TGTGCCAGCAGTCGCCAGGGGAGAGGCTTCAGTACTAACTATGGCTACACCTTC

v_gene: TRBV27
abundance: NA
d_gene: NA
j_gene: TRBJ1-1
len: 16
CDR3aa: CASSPTSRGANTEAFF
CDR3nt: TGTGCCAGCAGTCCCACAAGCAGGGGAGCAAACACTGAAGCTTTCTTT

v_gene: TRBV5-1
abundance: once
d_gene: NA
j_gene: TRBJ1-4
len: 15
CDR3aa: CASSFVDSQNEKLFF
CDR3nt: TGCGCCAGCAGCTTTGTGGACAGCCAAAATGAAAAACTGTTTTTT

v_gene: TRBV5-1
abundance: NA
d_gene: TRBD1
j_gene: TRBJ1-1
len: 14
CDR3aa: CASSSDRAGTEAFF
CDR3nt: TGCGCCAGCAGCTCTGACAGGGCGGGCACTGAAGCTTTCTTT

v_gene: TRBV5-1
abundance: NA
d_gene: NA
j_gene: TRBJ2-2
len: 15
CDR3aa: CASSADDRPPGELFF
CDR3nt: TGCGCCAGCAGCGCGGACGACAGGCCCCCTGGGGAGCTGTTTTTT

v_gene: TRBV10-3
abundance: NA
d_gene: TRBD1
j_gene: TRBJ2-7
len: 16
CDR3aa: CAISEPGTGRAYEQYF
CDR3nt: TGTGCCATCAGTGAGCCCGGGACAGGGAGGGCCTACGAGCAGTACTTC

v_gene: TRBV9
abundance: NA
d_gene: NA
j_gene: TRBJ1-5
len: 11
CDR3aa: CASSPLQPQHF
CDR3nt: TGTGCCAGCAGCCCCTTACAGCCCCAGCATTTT

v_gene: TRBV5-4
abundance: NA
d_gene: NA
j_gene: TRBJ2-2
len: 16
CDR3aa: CASSLSGAQNTGELFF
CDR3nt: TGTGCCAGCAGCTTGTCAGGGGCCCAGAACACCGGGGAGCTGTTTTTT

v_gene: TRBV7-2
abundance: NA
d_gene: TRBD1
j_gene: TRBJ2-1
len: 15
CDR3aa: CASSWTGGSYNEQFF
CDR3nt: TGTGCCAGCAGCTGGACAGGGGGCTCCTACAATGAGCAGTTCTTC

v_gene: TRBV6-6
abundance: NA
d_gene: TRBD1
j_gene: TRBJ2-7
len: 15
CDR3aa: CASSPRQGGHYEQYF
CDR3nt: TGTGCCAGCAGCCCTAGACAGGGGGGGCACTACGAGCAGTACTTC

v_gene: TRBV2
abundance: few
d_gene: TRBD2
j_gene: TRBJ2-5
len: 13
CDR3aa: CASRSGGLETQYF
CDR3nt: TGTGCCAGCCGAAGCGGGGGGTTGGAGACCCAGTACTTC

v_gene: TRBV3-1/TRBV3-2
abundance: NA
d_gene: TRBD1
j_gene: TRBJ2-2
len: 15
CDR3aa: CASSQGQGDTGELFF
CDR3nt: TGTGCCAGCAGCCAAGGACAGGGGGACACCGGGGAGCTGTTTTTT

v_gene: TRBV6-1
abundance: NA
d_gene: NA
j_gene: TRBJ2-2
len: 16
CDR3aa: CASSDWAGRGTGELFF
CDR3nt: TGTGCCAGCAGTGACTGGGCAGGGCGTGGCACCGGGGAGCTGTTTTTT

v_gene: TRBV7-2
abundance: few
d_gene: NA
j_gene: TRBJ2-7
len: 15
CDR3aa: CASSLARGGTYEQYF
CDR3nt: TGTGCCAGCAGCTTAGCGAGGGGGGGAACCTACGAGCAGTACTTC

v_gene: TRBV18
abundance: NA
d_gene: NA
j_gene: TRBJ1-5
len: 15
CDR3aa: CASSPRTNSNQPQHF
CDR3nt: TGTGCCAGCTCACCACGGACAAATAGCAATCAGCCCCAGCATTTT

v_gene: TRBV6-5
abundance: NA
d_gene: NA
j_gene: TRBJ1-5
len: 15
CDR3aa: CASKGGGVGNQPQHF
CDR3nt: TGTGCCAGCAAAGGAGGAGGGGTTGGCAATCAGCCCCAGCATTTT

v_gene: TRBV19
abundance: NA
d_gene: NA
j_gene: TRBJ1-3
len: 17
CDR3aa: CASSIRTDQVSGNTIYF
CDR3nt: TGTGCCAGTAGTATTAGGACAGATCAAGTGTCTGGAAACACCATATATTTT

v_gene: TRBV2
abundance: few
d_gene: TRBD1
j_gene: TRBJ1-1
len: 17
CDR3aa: CASSIGTGGAMNTEAFF
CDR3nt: TGTGCCAGCAGCATCGGGACAGGGGGCGCAATGAACACTGAAGCTTTCTTT

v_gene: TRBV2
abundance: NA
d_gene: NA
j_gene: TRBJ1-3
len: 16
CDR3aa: CASSRSAGSSGNTIYF
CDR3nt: TGTGCCAGCAGTCGTAGCGCGGGGAGCTCTGGAAACACCATATATTTT

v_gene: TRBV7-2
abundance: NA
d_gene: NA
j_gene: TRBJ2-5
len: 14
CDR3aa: CASSLGTRQETQYF
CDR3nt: TGTGCCAGCAGCTTAGGGACTCGACAAGAGACCCAGTACTTC

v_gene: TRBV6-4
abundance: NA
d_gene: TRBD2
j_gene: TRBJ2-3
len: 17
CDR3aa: CASSDSSAGGSSDTQYF
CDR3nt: TGTGCCAGCAGTGACTCGAGTGCGGGGGGGTCTTCGGATACGCAGTATTTT

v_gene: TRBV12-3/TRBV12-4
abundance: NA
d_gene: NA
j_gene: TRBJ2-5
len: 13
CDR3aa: CASGQREMETQYF
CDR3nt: TGTGCCAGCGGGCAACGAGAAATGGAGACCCAGTACTTC

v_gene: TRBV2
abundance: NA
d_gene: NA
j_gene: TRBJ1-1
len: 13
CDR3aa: CASSERRDTEAFF
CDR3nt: TGTGCCAGCAGTGAACGTCGGGACACTGAAGCTTTCTTT